The present entry profiles one TCR beta chain with its context. The data were taken from a study of blood T cell repertoires in COVID-19. Study information: Whether acute or convalescent, the COVID-19 samples came from the United States, Italy and Spain. From T cells, B-cell-depleted T cells, or PBMCs came the material, which was cDNA or gDNA.

CDR3 length: 14 amino acids. Trimming removed 4 bases from V and 0 bases from J, with 10 bases in between. Per germline, CDR1 SGHRS and CDR2 YFSETQ. Per the study methods: Estimation of nucleated cell counts relied on the amplification of reference gene primers. Generated by immunoSEQ multiplex PCR, the TCRdb table keeps only in-frame clones and is missing some. The V and J calls and the clone size are those of that table, but D and trimming were determined from the DNA. The sample includes tens of thousands of clones, approximately 82% seen only once; the top ten take over 15%. This sequence joins TRBV5-1 and TRBJ2-5; perhaps TRBD2 as D (5 bases). The receptor was isolated from an older woman with acute or convalescent COVID-19. The sequenced sample was peripheral blood. CDR3 DNA: TGCGCCAGCAGCCCGGCCGGGAACCAAGAGACCCAGTACTTC. This encodes CASSPAGNQETQYF.